These 18 T cell receptor beta chains were all obtained from the same sample, sequenced in a study of pediatric ulcerative colitis. Produced via immunoSEQ multiplex PCR; TCRdb's table is partial and in-frame only. The repertoire consists of 45,000 to 55,000 clones, with 60% to 85% occurring once and the leading ten covering less than 4.5%. One to two pinch biopsies were taken from the rectum during colonoscopy. Sequences were obtained from gut tissue. The source is a girl aged 10-17 years with moderate ulcerative colitis.

V and J are TRBV7-9 and TRBJ1-3; D not resolved. Trimming cost V 6 bases and J 0 bases, with 6 bases left between them. CDR3 length: 13 residues. Per germline, CDR1 SEHNR and CDR2 FQNEAQ (reference sequence). CDR3 sequence reads: CASRANSGNTIYF. The CDR3 nucleotides read TGTGCCAGCAGAGCCAACTCTGGAAACACCATATATTTT.

This sequence joins TRBV5-6 and TRBJ2-1; no firm D call. V shed 0 bases and J shed 4 bases, with 8 bases lying between them. This CDR3 contains 14 residues. The germline CDR1 and CDR2 sequences are SGHDT and YYEEEE. The DNA of the CDR3 is TGTGCCAGCAGCTTGGCTAAGCAGTACAATGAGCAGTTCTTC. It is translated as CASSLAKQYNEQFF.

The chain uses TRBV6-5 and TRBJ2-7; weak D call: TRBD2 (5 bases). This CDR3 comprises 15 residues. V dropped 6 bases and J dropped 3 bases, with 18 bases sitting between them. Germline CDR1 reads MNHEY; CDR2 reads SVGAGI. CDR3 coding DNA: TGTGCCAGCAGCGTTTCTGGGAGTGGTAACTACGAGCAGTACTTC. Translated: CASSVSGSGNYEQYF.

The chain joins TRBV19 to TRBJ1-2, with unresolved D. The CDR3 is 14 residues long. Per germline, CDR1 LNHDA and CDR2 SQIVND (reference sequence). V lost 3 bases, J lost 4 bases, and 12 bases lay in between. The CDR3 region has the DNA TGTGCCAGTAGTATCTTCGACGGCAGCTATGGCTACACCTTC. Residues: CASSIFDGSYGYTF.

The chain has TRBV6-4 and TRBJ2-3, with D perhaps being TRBD1 or TRBD2 (5 bases each). CDR3 size: 15 residues. From germline, CDR1 is MRHNA and CDR2 SNTAGT. V dropped 6 bases and J dropped 9 bases, with 22 bases sitting between them. CDR3 in amino acids: CASRPRDLGPPTQYF. Written as DNA, the CDR3 is TGTGCCAGCAGGCCCCGGGACCTTGGACCGCCCACGCAGTATTTT.

The V gene is TRBV9, the J gene TRBJ1-2; D possibly corresponds to TRBD1 (6 bases). The CDR3 is made up of 12 amino acids. V was shortened by 7 bases and J by 10 bases, with 17 bases between the two germline ends. Germline assignment: CDR1 SGDLS and CDR2 YYNGEE. The DNA for the CDR3 is TGTGCCAGCGGGGGCCCGGGAGGGTCCTACACCTTC. Translated: CASGGPGGSYTF. Full variable domain (rest looked up from reference TRBV9 and TRBJ1-2): DSGVTQTPKHLITATGQRVTLRCSPRSGDLSVYWYQQSLDQGLQFLIQYYNGEERAKGNILERFSAQQFPDLHSELNLSSLELGDSALYFCASGGPGGSYTFGSGTRLTVV.

V and J are TRBV7-2 and TRBJ2-2; TRBD1 might be the D (6 bases). Trimming pared 5 bases from V and 5 bases from J, leaving 18 bases between. The CDR3 extends over 16 amino acids. CDR1 and CDR2 from the germline V gene are SGHTA and FQGNSA. The CDR3 loop is CASSPPQGRRTGELFF. CDR3 sequence (DNA): TGTGCCAGCAGCCCACCTCAGGGGCGCAGAACCGGGGAGCTGTTTTTT.

The V call is TRBV5-6, the J call TRBJ1-1; D gene unclear. Germline assignment: CDR1 SGHDT and CDR2 YYEEEE. The CDR3 length is 13 residues. Trimming pared 2 bases from V and 4 bases from J, leaving 9 bases between. The DNA of the CDR3 is TGTGCCAGCAGCTTCGGAACGGGCACTGAAGCTTTCTTT. This codes for CASSFGTGTEAFF.

J is TRBJ1-4 and V is TRBV4-1, with D possibly matching TRBD1 (6 bases). The CDR3 sequence is 17 residues long. The germline V gene has CDR1 MGHRA and CDR2 YSYEKL. V was pared by 0 bases and J by 7 bases, with 18 bases between. CDR3 bases: TGCGCCAGCAGCCAAGAGGGAGGAGCCAGGGGTGGTGAAAAACTGTTTTTT. Translation: CASSQEGGARGGEKLFF.

This chain uses TRBV10-3 with TRBJ2-7; D tentatively reads TRBD1 or TRBD2 (5 bases each). This CDR3 spans 13 amino acids. Looked up from germline, CDR1 is ENHRY and CDR2 is SYGVKD. The V gene lost 6 bases and the J gene lost 3 bases, with 12 bases spanning the gap. CDR3 sequence (DNA): TGTGCCATCAGCCAGGGACCAAACTACGAGCAGTACTTC. The encoded protein is CAISQGPNYEQYF.

This sequence joins TRBV6-5 and TRBJ1-2, with 9 positions matching TRBD1. This CDR3 comprises 15 residues. CDR1 is MNHEY and CDR2 is SVGAGI in the germline V gene. Trimming cost V 7 bases and J 4 bases; bases outside gene matches: 10. The CDR3 DNA is TGTGCCAGCACTTTAACAGGGGGCGCGAGCTATGGCTACACCTTC. Translation: CASTLTGGASYGYTF.

This clone was seen a few times. The V and J genes are TRBV27 and TRBJ1-6; no reliable D call. This CDR3 has 15 amino acids. Looked up from germline, CDR1 is MNHEY and CDR2 is SMNVEV (reference sequence). V was cut by 0 bases and J by 5 bases, with 8 bases left in between. CDR3 sequence: CASSLSFRHNSPLHF. As DNA, the CDR3 is TGTGCCAGCAGTTTATCTTTCAGGCATAATTCACCCCTCCACTTT.

This sequence joins TRBV11-2 and TRBJ2-2; D is unclear. The CDR3 runs to 15 residues. V lost 1 base, J lost 4 bases, and 10 bases lay in between. CDR1 and CDR2 (germline): SGHAT, FQNNGV. In DNA, the CDR3 is TGTGCCAGCAGCTTAGGCCGGGTGGGCACCGGGGAGCTGTTTTTT. As protein: CASSLGRVGTGELFF.

This chain links TRBV9 with TRBJ1-2; 7 bases map to TRBD1. The CDR3 length is 16 residues. The germline V gene has CDR1 SGDLS and CDR2 YYNGEE. Unmatched junction bases numbered 14, after V lost 4 bases and J lost 5 bases. For the CDR3, the DNA is TGTGCCAGCAGCCCTAAGCCGGGACAGACCTTATATGGCTACACCTTC. Amino acids: CASSPKPGQTLYGYTF.

This clone showed up just once. The chain couples TRBV7-2 to TRBJ2-7, with D unresolved. V lost 8 bases and J 2 bases, leaving 13 bases between the germline ends. The CDR3 is 13 residues long. Germline V gene data show CDR1 as SGHTA and CDR2 as FQGNSA. DNA of the CDR3: TGTGCCAGCTCTTCATGGGGTACCTACGAGCAGTACTTC. Protein sequence: CASSSWGTYEQYF.

This clone was found once. The CDR3 region has the DNA TGTGCCAGCAGCTTAGGACAGGGTGGTGAAAAACTGTTTTTT. Translation: CASSLGQGGEKLFF. The J gene is TRBJ1-4, the V gene TRBV7-2; 7 nucleotides align to TRBD1. Germline-derived CDR1 and CDR2 are SGHTA and FQGNSA. This CDR3 spans 14 amino acids. With 1 base clipped from V and 7 bases from J, the junction kept 3 bases outside the gene matches.

The genes are TRBV5-1 and TRBJ1-2; unclear D gene. CDR3 length: 13 residues. The germline gives CDR1 SGHRS, CDR2 YFSETQ. The V gene lost 4 bases and the J gene lost 6 bases, with 13 bases spanning the gap. CDR3 protein: CASSPGPPDGYTF. The CDR3 DNA reads TGCGCCAGCAGCCCGGGCCCCCCGGATGGCTACACCTTC.

In this sample, this clone turned up a few times. CDR3: CASSDTSRGNYGYTF. Here the CDR3 DNA reads TGTGCCAGCAGCGACACTTCTCGGGGGAACTATGGCTACACCTTC. This chain joins TRBV6-5 and TRBJ1-2; weak D call: TRBD1 (5 bases). Germline V gene data show CDR1 as MNHEY and CDR2 as SVGAGI. The CDR3 covers 15 residues. Trimming shortened V by 6 bases and J by 2 bases, and 16 bases separated the two germline ends.